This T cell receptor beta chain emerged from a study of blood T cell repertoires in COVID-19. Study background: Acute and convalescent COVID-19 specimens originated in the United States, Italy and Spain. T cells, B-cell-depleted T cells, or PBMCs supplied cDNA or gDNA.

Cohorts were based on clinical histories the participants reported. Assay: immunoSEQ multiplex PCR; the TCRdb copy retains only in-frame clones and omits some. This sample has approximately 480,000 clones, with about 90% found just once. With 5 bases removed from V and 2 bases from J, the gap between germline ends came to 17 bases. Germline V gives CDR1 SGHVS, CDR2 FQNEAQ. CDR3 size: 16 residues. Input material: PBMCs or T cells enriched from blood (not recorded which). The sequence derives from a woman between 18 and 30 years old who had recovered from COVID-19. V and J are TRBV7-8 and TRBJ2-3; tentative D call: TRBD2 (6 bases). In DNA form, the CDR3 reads TGTGCCAGCAGCCGGGACTCCTACTCCTTCACAGATACGCAGTATTTT. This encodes CASSRDSYSFTDTQYF. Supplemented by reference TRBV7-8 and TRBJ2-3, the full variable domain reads GAGVSQSPRYKVAKRGQDVALRCDPISGHVSLFWYQQALGQGPEFLTYFQNEAQLDKSGLPSDRFFAERPEGSVSTLKIQRTQQEDSAVYLCASSRDSYSFTDTQYFGPGTRLTVL.